This entry describes one TCR beta chain. Its antigen is still unknown. Cultured CD4+ T cell DNA was sequenced using the Oncomine TCR Beta short-read assay. One entry per CDR3 protein, called by TCRdb with MiXCR from the PCR reads. The sample has about 13,000 distinct CDR3 sequences; 40% to 65% are singletons. Stated treatment: approximately nine-day PBMC culture with coronavirus spike peptide pools or control peptides (ViraFEST assay). Medium was half-exchanged with fresh IL-2 medium on days 3 and 7. CDR1 is GTSNPN and CDR2 is SVGIG in the germline V gene (reference sequence). V dropped 3 bases and J dropped 5 bases, with 13 bases sitting between them. This CDR3 is 13 amino acids long. This sample was included in a study of vaccination and CD4 T cells after COVID-19. Study-level background: In culture, cells were exposed to overlapping spike peptides from SARS-CoV-2, HCoV-NL63, HCoV-OC43 and HCoV-229E.

General observations from the study: It was found that, in convalescent patients, 304 of 307 vaccine-specific clones were spike mono-reactive.

This receptor was identified in a human donor who had recovered from COVID-19. Sequencing was done on a sample of CD4+ T cells from blood, cultured in vitro. This chain connects TRBV30 to TRBJ1-1; perhaps TRBD1 as D (6 bases). The CDR3 coding sequence is TGTGCCTGGAGGGCCCAGGGGCGGACTGAAGCTTTCTTT. This codes for CAWRAQGRTEAFF.